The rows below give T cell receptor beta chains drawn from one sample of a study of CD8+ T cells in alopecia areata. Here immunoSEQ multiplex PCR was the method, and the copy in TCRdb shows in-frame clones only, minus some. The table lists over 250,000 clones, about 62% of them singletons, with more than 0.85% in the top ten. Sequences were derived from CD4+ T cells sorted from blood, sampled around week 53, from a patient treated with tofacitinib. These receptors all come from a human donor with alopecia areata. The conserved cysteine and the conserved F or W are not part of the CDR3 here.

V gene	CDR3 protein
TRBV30	AWRGERGRDTGELF
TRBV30	AWSGRGLDTQY
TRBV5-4	ASSLGGTSGQETQY
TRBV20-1	SAIGNIQY
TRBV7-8	ASSTRQGMNTEAF
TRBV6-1	ASRSGGLSYEQY
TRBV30	AWSAQGPGWY
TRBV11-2	ASSPGQGYGYT
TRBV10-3	AISRGEGGTDTQY
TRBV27	ASSLSGGTEAF
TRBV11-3	ASSLGGHNEQF
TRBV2	ASRDMYNSPLH
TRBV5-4	ASSRGTDQETQY
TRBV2	ASSEWGTGANVLT
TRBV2	ASAGDLQETQY
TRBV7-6	ASSLSGAGSPLH
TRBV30	AWSGEKLF
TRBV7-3	ASSLQGPIPDTQY
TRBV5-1	ASSLTAGNTEAF
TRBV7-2	ASSSGWRGASDTQY
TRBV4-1	ASSQNRGDTQY
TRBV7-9	ASSWTGVEQY
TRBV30	AWRLGGHSYEQY
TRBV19	ASSRDGLRVPLH
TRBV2	ASSLTPISNQPQH
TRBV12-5	ASGFLLTDTQY
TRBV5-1	ASSVAPGQGYEQY
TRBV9	ASSGPGQVSNYGYT
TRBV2	ASSKQGALYEQY
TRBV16	ASSPDRYNEQF
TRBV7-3	ASSPGQSGANVLT
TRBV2	ASSLGAAERKAF
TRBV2	ASAWDRSETEAF
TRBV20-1	SAPAGV
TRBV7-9	ASSSFGPTAGYT
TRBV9	ASSVGPQGGADTQY
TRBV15	ATSGPQGGGYT
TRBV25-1	ASSEPGRLGYT
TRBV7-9	ASSTYRDRLYEQY
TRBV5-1	ASSSQGTSYEQY
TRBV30	AWSLLEGTEAF
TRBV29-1	STEGAAEAF
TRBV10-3	AISAGDRAQH
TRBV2	ASSVGRGPPRNEQF
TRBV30	AWSVGEGETQY
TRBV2	ASSEGRGQIYGYT
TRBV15	ATSRDGFPDTQY
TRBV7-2	ASSLDGRGTEAF
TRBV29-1	SARGGYQETQY
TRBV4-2	ASSQVGEGYGYT
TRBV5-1	ASSLEGETQY
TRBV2	ASSGQIMNTEAF
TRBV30	AWSRRQGPSYGYT
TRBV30	AWSAWGLGQPQH